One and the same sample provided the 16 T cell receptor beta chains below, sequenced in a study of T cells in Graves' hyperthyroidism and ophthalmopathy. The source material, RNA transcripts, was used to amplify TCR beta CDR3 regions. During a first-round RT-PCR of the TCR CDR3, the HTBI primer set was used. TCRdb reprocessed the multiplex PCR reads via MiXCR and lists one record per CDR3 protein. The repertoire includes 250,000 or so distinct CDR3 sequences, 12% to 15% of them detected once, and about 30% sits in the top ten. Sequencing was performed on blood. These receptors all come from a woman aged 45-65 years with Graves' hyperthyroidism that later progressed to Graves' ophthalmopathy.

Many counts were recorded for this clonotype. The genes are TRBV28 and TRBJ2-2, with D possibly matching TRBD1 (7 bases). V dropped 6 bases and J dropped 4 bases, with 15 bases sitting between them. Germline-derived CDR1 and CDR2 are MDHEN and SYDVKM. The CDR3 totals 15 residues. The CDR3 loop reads CASSIQGRSTGELFF. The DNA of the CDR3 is TGTGCCAGCAGCATACAGGGGAGGAGCACCGGGGAGCTGTTTTTT.

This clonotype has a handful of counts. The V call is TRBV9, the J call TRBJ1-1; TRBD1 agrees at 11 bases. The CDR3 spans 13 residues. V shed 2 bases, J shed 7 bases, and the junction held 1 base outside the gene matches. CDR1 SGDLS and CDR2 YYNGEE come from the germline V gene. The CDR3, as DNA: TGTGCCAGCAGCGTTGGGACAGGGGGTGAAGCTTTCTTT. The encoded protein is CASSVGTGGEAFF.

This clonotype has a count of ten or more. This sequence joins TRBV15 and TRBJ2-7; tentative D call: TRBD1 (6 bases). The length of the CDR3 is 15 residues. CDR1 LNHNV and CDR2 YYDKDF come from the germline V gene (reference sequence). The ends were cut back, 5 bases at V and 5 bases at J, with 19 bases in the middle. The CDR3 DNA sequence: TGTGCCACCAGCGGTACCAACAGGGCTGCCGACGAGCAGTACTTC. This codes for CATSGTNRAADEQYF.

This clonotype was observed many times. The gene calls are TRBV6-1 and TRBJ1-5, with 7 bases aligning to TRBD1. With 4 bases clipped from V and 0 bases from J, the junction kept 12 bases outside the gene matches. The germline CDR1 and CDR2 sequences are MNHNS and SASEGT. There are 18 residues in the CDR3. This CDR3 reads CASSGKKGTVYSNQPQHF. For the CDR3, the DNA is TGTGCCAGCAGTGGAAAAAAGGGGACAGTCTATAGCAATCAGCCCCAGCATTTT.

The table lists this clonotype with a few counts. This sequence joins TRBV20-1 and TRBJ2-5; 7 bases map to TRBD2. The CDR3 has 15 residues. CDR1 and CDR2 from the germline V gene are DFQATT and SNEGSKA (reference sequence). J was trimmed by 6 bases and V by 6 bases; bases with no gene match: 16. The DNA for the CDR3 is TGCAGTGCCCCTCCGAGTGGCGGGAGTATGAAGACCCAGTACTTC. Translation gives CSAPPSGGSMKTQYF.

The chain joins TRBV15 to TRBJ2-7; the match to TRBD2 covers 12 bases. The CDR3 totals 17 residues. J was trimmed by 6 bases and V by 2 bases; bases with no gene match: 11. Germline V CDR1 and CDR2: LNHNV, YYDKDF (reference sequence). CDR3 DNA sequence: TGTGCCACCAGCAGAAAACAGCGACTAGCGGGAGTTGTCGAGCAGTACTTC. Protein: CATSRKQRLAGVVEQYF.

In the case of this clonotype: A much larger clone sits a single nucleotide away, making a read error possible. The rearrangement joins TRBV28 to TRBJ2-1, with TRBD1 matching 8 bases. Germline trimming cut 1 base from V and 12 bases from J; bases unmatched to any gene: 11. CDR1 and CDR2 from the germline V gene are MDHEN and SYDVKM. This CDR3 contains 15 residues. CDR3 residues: CASSLLDRAGARQFF. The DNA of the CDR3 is TGTGCCAGCAGTTTATTGGACAGGGCCGGGGCTAGGCAGTTCTTC.

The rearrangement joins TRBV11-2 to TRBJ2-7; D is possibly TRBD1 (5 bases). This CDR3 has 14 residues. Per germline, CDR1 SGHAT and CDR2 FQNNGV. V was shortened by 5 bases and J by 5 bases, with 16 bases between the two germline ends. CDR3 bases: TGTGCCAGCAGCCCAAGCAGGGCATCCCACGAGCAGTACTTC. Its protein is CASSPSRASHEQYF.

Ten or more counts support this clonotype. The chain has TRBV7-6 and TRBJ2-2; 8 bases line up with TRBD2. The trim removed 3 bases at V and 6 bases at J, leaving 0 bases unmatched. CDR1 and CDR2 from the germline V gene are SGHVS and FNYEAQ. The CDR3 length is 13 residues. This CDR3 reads CASSFGRAGELFF. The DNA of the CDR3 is TGTGCCAGCAGCTTCGGGAGGGCCGGGGAGCTGTTTTTT.

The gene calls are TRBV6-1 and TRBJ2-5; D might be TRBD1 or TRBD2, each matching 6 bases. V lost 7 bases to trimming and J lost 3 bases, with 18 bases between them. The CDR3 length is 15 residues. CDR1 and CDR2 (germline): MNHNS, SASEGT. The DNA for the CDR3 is TGTGCCAGCAACCCCAGACTAGGGGGAGAAGAGACCCAGTACTTC. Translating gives CASNPRLGGEETQYF.

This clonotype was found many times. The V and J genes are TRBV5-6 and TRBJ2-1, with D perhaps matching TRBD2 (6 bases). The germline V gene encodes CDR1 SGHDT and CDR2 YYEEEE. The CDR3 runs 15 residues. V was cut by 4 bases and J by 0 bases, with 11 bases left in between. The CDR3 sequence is CASSAGTPSYNEQFF. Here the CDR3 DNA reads TGTGCCAGCAGCGCCGGGACTCCCTCCTACAATGAGCAGTTCTTC. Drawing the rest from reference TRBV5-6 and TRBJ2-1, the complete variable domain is DAGVTQSPTHLIKTRGQQVTLRCSPKSGHDTVSWYQQALGQGPQFIFQYYEEEERQRGNFPDRFSGHQFPNYSSELNVNALLLGDSALYLCASSAGTPSYNEQFFGPGTRLTVL.

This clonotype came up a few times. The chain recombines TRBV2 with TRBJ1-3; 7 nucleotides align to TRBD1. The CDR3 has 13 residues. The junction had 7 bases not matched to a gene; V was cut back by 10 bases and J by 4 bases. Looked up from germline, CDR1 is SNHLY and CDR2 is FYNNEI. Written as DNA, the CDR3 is TGTGCCACCCAGGGGGGGCTCGGAAACACCATATATTTT. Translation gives CATQGGLGNTIYF.

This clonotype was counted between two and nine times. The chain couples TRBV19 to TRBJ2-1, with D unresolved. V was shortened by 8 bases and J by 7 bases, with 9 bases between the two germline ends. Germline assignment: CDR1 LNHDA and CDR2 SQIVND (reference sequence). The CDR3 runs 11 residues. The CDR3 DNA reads TGTGCCAGTGCCGCGTGGAATGAGCAGTTCTTC. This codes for CASAAWNEQFF.

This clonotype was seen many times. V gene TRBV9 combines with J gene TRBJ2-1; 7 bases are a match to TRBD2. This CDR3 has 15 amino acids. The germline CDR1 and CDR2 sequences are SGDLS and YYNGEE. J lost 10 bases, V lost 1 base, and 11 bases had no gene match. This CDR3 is CASSVTGAGAREQFF. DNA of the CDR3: TGTGCCAGCAGCGTAACCGGGGCGGGAGCACGAGAGCAGTTCTTC.

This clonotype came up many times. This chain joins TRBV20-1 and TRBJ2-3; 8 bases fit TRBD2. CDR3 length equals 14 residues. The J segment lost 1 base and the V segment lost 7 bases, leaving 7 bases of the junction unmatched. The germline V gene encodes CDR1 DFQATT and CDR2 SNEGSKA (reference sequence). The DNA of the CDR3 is TGCAGTGGGCTGACTAGCGCTGGCACAGATACGCAGTATTTT. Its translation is CSGLTSAGTDTQYF.

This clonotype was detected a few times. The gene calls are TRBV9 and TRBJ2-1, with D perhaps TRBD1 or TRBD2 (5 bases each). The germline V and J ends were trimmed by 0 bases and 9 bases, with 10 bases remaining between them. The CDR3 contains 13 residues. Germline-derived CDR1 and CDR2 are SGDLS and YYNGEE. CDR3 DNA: TGTGCCAGCAGCGTAGGGGGGAGCGGTGAGCAGTTCTTC. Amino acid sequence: CASSVGGSGEQFF.